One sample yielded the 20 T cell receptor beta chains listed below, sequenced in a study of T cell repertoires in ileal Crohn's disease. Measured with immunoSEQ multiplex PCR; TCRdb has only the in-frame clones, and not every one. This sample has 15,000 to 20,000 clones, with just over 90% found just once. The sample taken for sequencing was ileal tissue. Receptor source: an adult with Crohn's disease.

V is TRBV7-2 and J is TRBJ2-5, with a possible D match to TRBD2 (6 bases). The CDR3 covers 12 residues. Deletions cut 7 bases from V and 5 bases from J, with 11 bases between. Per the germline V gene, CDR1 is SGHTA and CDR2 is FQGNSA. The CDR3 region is CASTPRGETQYF. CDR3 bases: TGTGCCAGCACCCCCCGGGGGGAGACCCAGTACTTC.

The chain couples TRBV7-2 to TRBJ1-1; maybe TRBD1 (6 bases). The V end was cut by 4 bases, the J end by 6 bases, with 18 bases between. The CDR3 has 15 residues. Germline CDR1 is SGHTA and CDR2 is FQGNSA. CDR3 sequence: CASSSQTGPTAEAFF. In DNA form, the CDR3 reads TGTGCCAGCAGCTCGCAGACAGGTCCCACGGCTGAAGCTTTCTTT.

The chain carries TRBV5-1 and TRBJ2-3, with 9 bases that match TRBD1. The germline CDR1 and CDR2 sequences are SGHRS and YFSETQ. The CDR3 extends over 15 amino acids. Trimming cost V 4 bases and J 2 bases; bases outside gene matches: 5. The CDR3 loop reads CASSADRGNTDTQYF. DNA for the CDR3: TGCGCCAGCAGCGCCGACAGGGGGAACACAGATACGCAGTATTTT.

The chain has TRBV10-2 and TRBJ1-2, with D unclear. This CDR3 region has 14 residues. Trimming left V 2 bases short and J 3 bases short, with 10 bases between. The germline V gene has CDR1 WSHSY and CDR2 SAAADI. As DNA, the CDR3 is TGCGCCAGCAGTGAGGAGGGCAGGTACTATGGCTACACCTTC. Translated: CASSEEGRYYGYTF.

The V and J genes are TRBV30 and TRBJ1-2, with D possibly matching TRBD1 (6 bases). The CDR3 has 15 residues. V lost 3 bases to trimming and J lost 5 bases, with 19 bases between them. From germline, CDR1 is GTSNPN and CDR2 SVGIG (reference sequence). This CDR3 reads CAWRRPTQGDYGYTF. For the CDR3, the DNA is TGTGCCTGGAGACGACCAACACAGGGAGATTATGGCTACACCTTC. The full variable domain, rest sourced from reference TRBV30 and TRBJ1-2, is SQTIHQWPATLVQPVGSPLSLECTVEGTSNPNLYWYRQAAGRGLQLLFYSVGIGQISSEVPQNLSASRPQDRQFILSSKKLLLSDSGFYLCAWRRPTQGDYGYTFGSGTRLTVV.

The chain's CDR3 is CASSVGAAKNIQYF. CDR3 nucleotide sequence: TGTGCCAGCAGTGTGGGGGCTGCCAAAAACATTCAGTACTTC. The genes are TRBV6-1 and TRBJ2-4; a weak D match, TRBD1 (6 bases). This CDR3 spans 14 amino acids. The germline V gene encodes CDR1 MNHNS and CDR2 SASEGT. The V end lost 4 bases, the J end lost 1 base, and 8 bases lay between the germline ends.

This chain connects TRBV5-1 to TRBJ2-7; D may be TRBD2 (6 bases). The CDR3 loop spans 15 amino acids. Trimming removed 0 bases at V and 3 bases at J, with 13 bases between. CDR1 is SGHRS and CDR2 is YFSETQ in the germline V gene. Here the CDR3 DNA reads TGCGCCAGCAGCTTGGCCGTCGGGGAGGTCTACGAGCAGTACTTC. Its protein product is CASSLAVGEVYEQYF.

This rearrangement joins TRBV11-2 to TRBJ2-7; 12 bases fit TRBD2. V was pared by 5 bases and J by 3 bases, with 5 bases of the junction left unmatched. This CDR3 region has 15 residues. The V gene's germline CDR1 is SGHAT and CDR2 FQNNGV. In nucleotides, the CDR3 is TGTGCCAGCAGCGCCACTAGCGGGGGGTACTACGAGCAGTACTTC. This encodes CASSATSGGYYEQYF.

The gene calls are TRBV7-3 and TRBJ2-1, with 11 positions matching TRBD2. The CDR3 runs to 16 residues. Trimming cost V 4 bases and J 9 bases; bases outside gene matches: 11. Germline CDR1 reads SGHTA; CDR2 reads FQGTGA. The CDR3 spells CASSSPLAGGPLEQFF. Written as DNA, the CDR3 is TGTGCCAGCAGCTCCCCTTTAGCGGGGGGGCCTCTTGAGCAGTTCTTC.

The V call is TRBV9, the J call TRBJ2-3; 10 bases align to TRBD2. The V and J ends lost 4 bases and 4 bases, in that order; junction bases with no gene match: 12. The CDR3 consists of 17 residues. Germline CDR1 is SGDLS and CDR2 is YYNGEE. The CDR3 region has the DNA TGTGCCAGCAGCTCGGCGAGCGGGGGGGCTGTTTCAGATACGCAGTATTTT. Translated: CASSSASGGAVSDTQYF.

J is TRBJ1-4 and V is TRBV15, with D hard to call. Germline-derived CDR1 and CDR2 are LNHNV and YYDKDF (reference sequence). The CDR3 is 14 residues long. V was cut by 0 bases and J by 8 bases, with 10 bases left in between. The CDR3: CATSREFSLEKLFF. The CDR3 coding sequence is TGTGCCACCAGCAGAGAATTTAGCTTGGAAAAACTGTTTTTT. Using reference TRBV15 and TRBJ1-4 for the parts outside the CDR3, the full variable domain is DAMVIQNPRYQVTQFGKPVTLSCSQTLNHNVMYWYQQKSSQAPKLLFHYYDKDFNNEADTPDNFQSRRPNTSFCFLDIRSPGLGDTAMYLCATSREFSLEKLFFGSGTQLSVL.

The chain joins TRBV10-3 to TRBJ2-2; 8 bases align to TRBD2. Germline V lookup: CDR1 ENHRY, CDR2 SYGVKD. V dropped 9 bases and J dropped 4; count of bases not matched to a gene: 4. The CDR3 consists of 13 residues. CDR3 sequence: CAIARGGTGELFF. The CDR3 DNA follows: TGTGCCATAGCCCGGGGGGGCACCGGGGAGCTGTTTTTT.

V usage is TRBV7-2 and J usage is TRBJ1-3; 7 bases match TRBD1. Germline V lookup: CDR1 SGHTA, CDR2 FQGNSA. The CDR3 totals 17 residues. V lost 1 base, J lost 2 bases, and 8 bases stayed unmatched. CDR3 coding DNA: TGTGCCAGCAGCTTAGAGGGGGCAGGAGGGACTGGAAACACCATATATTTT. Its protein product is CASSLEGAGGTGNTIYF.

CDR3 sequence reads: CASSPRLDSPLHF. In nucleotides, the CDR3 is TGTGCCAGCAGTCCCCGTCTTGATTCACCCCTCCACTTT. V is TRBV27 and J is TRBJ1-6, with D unclear. The CDR3 contains 13 residues. Per germline, CDR1 MNHEY and CDR2 SMNVEV (reference sequence). Deletions cut 5 bases from V and 8 bases from J, with 10 bases between.

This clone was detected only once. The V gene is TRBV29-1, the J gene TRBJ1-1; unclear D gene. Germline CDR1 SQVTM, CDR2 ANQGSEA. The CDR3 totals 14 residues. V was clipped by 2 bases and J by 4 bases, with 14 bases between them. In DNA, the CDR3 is TGCAGCGTTGAACCGTACATGGGAGGCACTGAAGCTTTCTTT. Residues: CSVEPYMGGTEAFF. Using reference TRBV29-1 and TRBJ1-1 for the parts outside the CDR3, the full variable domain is SAVISQKPSRDICQRGTSLTIQCQVDSQVTMMFWYRQQPGQSLTLIATANQGSEATYESGFVIDKFPISRPNLTFSTLTVSNMSPEDSSIYLCSVEPYMGGTEAFFGQGTRLTVV.

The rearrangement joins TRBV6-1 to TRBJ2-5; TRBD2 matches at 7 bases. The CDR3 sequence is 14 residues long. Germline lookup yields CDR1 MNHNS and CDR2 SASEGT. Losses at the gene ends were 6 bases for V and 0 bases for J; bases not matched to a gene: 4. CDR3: CASRGRGYQETQYF. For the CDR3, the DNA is TGTGCCAGCAGAGGGCGGGGGTACCAAGAGACCCAGTACTTC.

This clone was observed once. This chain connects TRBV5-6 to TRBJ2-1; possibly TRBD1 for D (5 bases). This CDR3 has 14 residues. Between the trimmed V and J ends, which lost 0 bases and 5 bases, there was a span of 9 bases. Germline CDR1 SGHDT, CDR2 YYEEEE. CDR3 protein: CASSLAPGNNEQFF. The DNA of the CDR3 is TGTGCCAGCAGCTTGGCCCCAGGGAACAATGAGCAGTTCTTC.

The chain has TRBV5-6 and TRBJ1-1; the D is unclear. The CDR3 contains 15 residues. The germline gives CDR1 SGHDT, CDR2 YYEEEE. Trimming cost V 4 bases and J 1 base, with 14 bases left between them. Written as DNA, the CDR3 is TGTGCCAGCAGCGCGACCGGGAGCCGGAACACTGAAGCTTTCTTT. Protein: CASSATGSRNTEAFF.

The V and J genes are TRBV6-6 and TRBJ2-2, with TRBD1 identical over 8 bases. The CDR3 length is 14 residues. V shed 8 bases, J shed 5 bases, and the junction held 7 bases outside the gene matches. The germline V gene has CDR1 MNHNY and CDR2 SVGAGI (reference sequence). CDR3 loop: CASSGQGSTGELFF. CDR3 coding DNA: TGTGCCAGCTCTGGACAGGGATCAACCGGGGAGCTGTTTTTT.

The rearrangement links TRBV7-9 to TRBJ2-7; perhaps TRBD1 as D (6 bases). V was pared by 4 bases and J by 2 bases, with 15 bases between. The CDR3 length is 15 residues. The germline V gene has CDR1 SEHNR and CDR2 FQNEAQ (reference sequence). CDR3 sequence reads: CASSSGVASPYEQYF. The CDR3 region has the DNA TGTGCCAGCAGCTCAGGGGTCGCCTCGCCCTACGAGCAGTACTTC.